These T cell receptor beta chains were read from a single sample in a study of blood T cell repertoires in COVID-19. Some clones are missing from TCRdb's copy, which holds only in-frame ones; the method was immunoSEQ multiplex PCR. The sample includes 100,000 or so clones, 80% to 95% of them seen just once. The source material was peripheral blood. The receptors here all came from a woman aged 45-65 years with COVID-19, enrolled during active disease. The CDR3 runs from the conserved cysteine through the conserved F or W. The order of the fields is CDR3 protein, clone size, J gene, V gene, D gene. A D gene is named only where the DNA matches it firmly. The size entry is marked missing in some rows and otherwise reads once, few, many or a size class.

CDR3: CASSQVGRVLHNEQFF; size: few; J: TRBJ2-1; V: TRBV4-2; D: NA
CDR3: CASIAGAPDYGYTF; size: NA; J: TRBJ1-2; V: TRBV27; D: NA
CDR3: CASSLYPLLTDPSNQPQHF; size: once; J: TRBJ1-5; V: TRBV28; D: NA
CDR3: CAWSVRGEEAFF; size: once; J: TRBJ1-1; V: TRBV30; D: NA
CDR3: CASSLGGTGNLYEQYF; size: NA; J: TRBJ2-7; V: TRBV11-3; D: TRBD1
CDR3: CASSDRGGTYGYTF; size: NA; J: TRBJ1-2; V: TRBV5-1; D: TRBD1
CDR3: CATSVGSGGANEQFF; size: once; J: TRBJ2-1; V: TRBV24-1; D: TRBD2
CDR3: CASSALYRGRVNTEAFF; size: NA; J: TRBJ1-1; V: TRBV11-2; D: NA
CDR3: CASRGPMADTQYF; size: NA; J: TRBJ2-3; V: TRBV6-4; D: NA
CDR3: CASSFAVGGNLQYF; size: NA; J: TRBJ2-7; V: TRBV5-5; D: NA
CDR3: CASSIRGDSGYTF; size: NA; J: TRBJ1-2; V: TRBV19; D: NA
CDR3: CASTAGSSYEQYF; size: NA; J: TRBJ2-7; V: TRBV6-5; D: NA
CDR3: CASRPSGQGRGNTIYF; size: NA; J: TRBJ1-3; V: TRBV28; D: TRBD1
CDR3: CASSPRVRDTIYF; size: NA; J: TRBJ1-3; V: TRBV12-3/TRBV12-4; D: NA
CDR3: CASSPSGGFGEKLFF; size: NA; J: TRBJ1-4; V: TRBV5-1; D: NA
CDR3: CASGLSGNQPQHF; size: NA; J: TRBJ1-5; V: TRBV12-5; D: NA
CDR3: CASSQARLRGRETQYF; size: once; J: TRBJ2-5; V: TRBV3-1/TRBV3-2; D: NA
CDR3: CAIKGPSSYNSPLHF; size: once; J: TRBJ1-6; V: TRBV10-3; D: NA
CDR3: CASALGQGFRGYTF; size: NA; J: TRBJ1-2; V: TRBV19; D: TRBD1
CDR3: CASSVTGNQETQYF; size: NA; J: TRBJ2-5; V: TRBV5-5; D: NA
CDR3: CASSIVGPTGDTQYF; size: NA; J: TRBJ2-3; V: TRBV19; D: TRBD1
CDR3: CASSPYPVSYEQYF; size: NA; J: TRBJ2-7; V: TRBV6-2/TRBV6-3; D: NA
CDR3: CASSTPGGTTEAFF; size: NA; J: TRBJ1-1; V: TRBV5-6; D: TRBD1
CDR3: CASSSPGDYNEQFF; size: few; J: TRBJ2-1; V: TRBV7-3; D: NA
CDR3: CASKIGTGLISGNTIYF; size: NA; J: TRBJ1-3; V: TRBV11-2; D: TRBD1
CDR3: CASSFGTSGEIEQFF; size: NA; J: TRBJ2-1; V: TRBV7-2; D: TRBD2
CDR3: CASSLGLDTQYF; size: NA; J: TRBJ2-3; V: TRBV4-2; D: NA
CDR3: CASSSRTGTVGSPLHF; size: NA; J: TRBJ1-6; V: TRBV3-1/TRBV3-2; D: NA
CDR3: CASSIRGLDSPLHF; size: NA; J: TRBJ1-6; V: TRBV19; D: NA
CDR3: CASSYSRAGVGNEQFF; size: NA; J: TRBJ2-1; V: TRBV6-2/TRBV6-3; D: NA
CDR3: CASSFSGSEKLFF; size: NA; J: TRBJ1-4; V: TRBV27; D: NA
CDR3: CASSFLGQYNSPLHF; size: NA; J: TRBJ1-6; V: TRBV5-6; D: NA
CDR3: CARSLGRQAQHF; size: NA; J: TRBJ1-5; V: TRBV5-3; D: NA
CDR3: CASSPRDRGIVRGGYTF; size: NA; J: TRBJ1-2; V: TRBV13; D: TRBD1
CDR3: CASSRTSSYNEQFF; size: NA; J: TRBJ2-1; V: TRBV11-2; D: TRBD2
CDR3: CAWRTGGSSYNSPLHF; size: NA; J: TRBJ1-6; V: TRBV30; D: TRBD1
CDR3: CSVETDIAFF; size: NA; J: TRBJ1-1; V: TRBV29-1; D: NA
CDR3: CASSQALKQGYGYTF; size: NA; J: TRBJ1-2; V: TRBV3-1/TRBV3-2; D: NA